These 5 T cell receptor beta chains share one sample of origin, sequenced in a study of OX40 agonist ivuxolimab in advanced cancers. Library construction relied on the immunoSEQ multiplex PCR assay. As stored in TCRdb, this immuneACCESS dataset retains in-frame rearrangements with V and J assigned. A fraction of the clones does not appear; measured against another copy, unresolved V genes explain less than half of the discrepancy, and the remainder lacks a known reason. The table for this sample lists about 71,000 clones; about 81% of them were counted only once. Of the sample, about 5% is held by the ten largest clones. Sample: CD4+ or CD8+ T cells sorted from blood, taken in a trial of the OX40 agonist ivuxolimab. All receptors come from an adult with an advanced solid tumor such as melanoma, head and neck, liver or kidney cancer.

The gene calls are TRBV6-5 and TRBJ2-7; D may be TRBD1 or TRBD2 (5 bases each). CDR1 is MNHEY, CDR2 SVGAGI, per germline. The CDR3 has 11 amino acids. Deletions cut 7 bases from V and 11 bases from J, with 15 bases between. This CDR3 is CASKWGAGEYF. CDR3 DNA: TGTGCCAGCAAGTGGGGCGCCGGGGAGTACTTC.

This clone was found a few times. The chain uses TRBV5-1 and TRBJ1-1; D gene unclear. The CDR3 loop spans 12 amino acids. The V gene lost 3 bases and the J gene lost 4 bases, with 7 bases spanning the gap. Germline CDR1 and CDR2: SGHRS and YFSETQ. In nucleotides, the CDR3 is TGCGCCAGCAGCTCCCTGGGCACTGAAGCTTTCTTT. Protein: CASSSLGTEAFF.

The chain joins TRBV5-1 to TRBJ1-4, with no clear D. Germline values: CDR1 SGHRS, CDR2 YFSETQ. The CDR3 is made up of 14 amino acids. V lost 2 bases to trimming and J lost 8 bases, with 13 bases between them. For the CDR3, the DNA is TGCGCCAGCAGCTTTTCGACACAGAACGAAAAACTGTTTTTT. Encoded protein: CASSFSTQNEKLFF.

This chain uses TRBV27 with TRBJ1-1; no clear D. This CDR3 comprises 14 residues. The germline V gene has CDR1 MNHEY and CDR2 SMNVEV (reference sequence). The ends were cut back, 3 bases at V and 0 bases at J, with 8 bases in the middle. The CDR3 loop is CASSLARMNTEAFF. CDR3 nucleotides: TGTGCCAGCAGTTTGGCTAGGATGAACACTGAAGCTTTCTTT.

The chain carries TRBV6-1 and TRBJ1-2; D remains ambiguous. Germline V gene lookup returns CDR1 MNHNS and CDR2 SASEGT. V shed 6 bases and J shed 4 bases, with 9 bases lying between them. CDR3 length equals 12 residues. CDR3 coding DNA: TGTGCCAGCAGGCTAGTTGGCTATGGCTACACCTTC. It translates to CASRLVGYGYTF.